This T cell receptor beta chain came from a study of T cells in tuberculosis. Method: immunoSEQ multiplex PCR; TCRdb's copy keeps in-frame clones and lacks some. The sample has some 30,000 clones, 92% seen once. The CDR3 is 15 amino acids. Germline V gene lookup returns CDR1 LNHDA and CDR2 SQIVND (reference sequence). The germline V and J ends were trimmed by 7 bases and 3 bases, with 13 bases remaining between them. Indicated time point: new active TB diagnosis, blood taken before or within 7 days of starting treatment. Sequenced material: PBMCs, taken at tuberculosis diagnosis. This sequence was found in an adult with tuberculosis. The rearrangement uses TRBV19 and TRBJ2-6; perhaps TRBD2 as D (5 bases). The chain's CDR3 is CASKVHGDGANVLTF. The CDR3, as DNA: TGTGCCAGTAAGGTACACGGGGATGGGGCCAACGTCCTGACTTTC. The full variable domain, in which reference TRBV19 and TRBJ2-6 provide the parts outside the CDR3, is DGGITQSPKYLFRKEGQNVTLSCEQNLNHDAMYWYRQDPGQGLRLIYYSQIVNDFQKGDIAEGYSVSREKKESFPLTVTSAQKNPTAFYLCASKVHGDGANVLTFGAGSRLTVL.